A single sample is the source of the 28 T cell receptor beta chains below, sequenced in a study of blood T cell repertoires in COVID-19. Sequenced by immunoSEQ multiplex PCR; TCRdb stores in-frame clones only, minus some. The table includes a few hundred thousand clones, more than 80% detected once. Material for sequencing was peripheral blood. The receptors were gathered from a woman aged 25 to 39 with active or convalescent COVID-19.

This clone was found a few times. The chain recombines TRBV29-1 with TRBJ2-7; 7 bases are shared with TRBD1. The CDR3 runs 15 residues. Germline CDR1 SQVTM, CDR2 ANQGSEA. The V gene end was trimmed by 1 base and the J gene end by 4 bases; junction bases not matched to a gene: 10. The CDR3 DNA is TGCAGCGTTGAAGCTTCTACAGGGGTTCTGTACGAGCAGTACTTC. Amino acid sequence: CSVEASTGVLYEQYF.

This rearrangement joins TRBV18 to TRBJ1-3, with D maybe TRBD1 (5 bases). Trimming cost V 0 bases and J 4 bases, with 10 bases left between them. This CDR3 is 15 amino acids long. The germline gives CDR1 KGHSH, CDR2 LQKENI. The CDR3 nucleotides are TGTGCCAGCTCACCACCGGGTAGGGGCGGAAACACCATATATTTT. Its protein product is CASSPPGRGGNTIYF.

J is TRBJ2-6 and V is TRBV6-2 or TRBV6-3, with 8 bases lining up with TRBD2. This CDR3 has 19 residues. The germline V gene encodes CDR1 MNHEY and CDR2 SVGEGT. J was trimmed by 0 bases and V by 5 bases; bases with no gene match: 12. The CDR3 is CASSADKRGRHSGANVLTF. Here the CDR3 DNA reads TGTGCCAGCAGTGCCGATAAGCGGGGGCGCCACTCTGGGGCCAACGTCCTGACTTTC.

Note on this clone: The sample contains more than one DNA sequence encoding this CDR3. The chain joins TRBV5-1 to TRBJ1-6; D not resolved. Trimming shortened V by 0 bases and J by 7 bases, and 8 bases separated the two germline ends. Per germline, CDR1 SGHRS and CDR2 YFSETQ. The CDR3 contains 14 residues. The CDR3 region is CASSLGGENSPLHF. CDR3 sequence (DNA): TGCGCCAGCAGCTTGGGCGGGGAGAATTCACCCCTCCACTTT.

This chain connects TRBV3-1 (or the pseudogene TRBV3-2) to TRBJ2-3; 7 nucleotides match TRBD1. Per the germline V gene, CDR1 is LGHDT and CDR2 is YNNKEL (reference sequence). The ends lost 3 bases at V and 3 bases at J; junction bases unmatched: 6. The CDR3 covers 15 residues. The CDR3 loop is CASSHLETGTDTQYF. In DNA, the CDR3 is TGTGCCAGCAGCCATTTGGAGACAGGGACAGATACGCAGTATTTT.

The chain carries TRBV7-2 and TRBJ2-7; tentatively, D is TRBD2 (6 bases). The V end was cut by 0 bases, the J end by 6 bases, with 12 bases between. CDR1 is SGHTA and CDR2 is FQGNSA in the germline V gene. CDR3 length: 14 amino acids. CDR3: CASSLAPLATEQYF. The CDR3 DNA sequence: TGTGCCAGCAGCTTAGCCCCGCTAGCGACCGAGCAGTACTTC.

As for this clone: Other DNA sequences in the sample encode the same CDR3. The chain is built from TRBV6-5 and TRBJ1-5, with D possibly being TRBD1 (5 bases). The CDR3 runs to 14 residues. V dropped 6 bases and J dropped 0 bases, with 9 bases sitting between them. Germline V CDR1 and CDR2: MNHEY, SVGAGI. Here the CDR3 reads CASSREGSNQPQHF. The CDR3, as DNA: TGTGCCAGCAGCAGGGAAGGTAGCAATCAGCCCCAGCATTTT.

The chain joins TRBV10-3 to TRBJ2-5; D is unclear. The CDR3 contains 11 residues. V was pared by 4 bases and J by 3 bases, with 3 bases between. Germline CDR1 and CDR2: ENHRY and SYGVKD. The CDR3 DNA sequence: TGTGCCATCAGTGCAAAAGAGACCCAGTACTTC. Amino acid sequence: CAISAKETQYF.

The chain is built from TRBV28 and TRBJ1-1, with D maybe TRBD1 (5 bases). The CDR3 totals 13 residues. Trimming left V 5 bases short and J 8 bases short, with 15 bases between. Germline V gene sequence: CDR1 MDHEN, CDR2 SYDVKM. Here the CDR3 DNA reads TGTGCCAGCAGTCCCCCGACATGGACAGAAGCTTTCTTT. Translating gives CASSPPTWTEAFF.

The CDR3 loop reads CASSPGQGWGYEQYF. In nucleotides, the CDR3 is TGTGCCAGCAGCCCGGGACAGGGATGGGGCTACGAGCAGTACTTC. This sequence joins TRBV7-2 and TRBJ2-7; 9 bases agree with TRBD1. The V segment lost 5 bases and the J segment 3 bases; nucleotides outside the gene matches: 8. The CDR3 contains 15 residues. Per germline, CDR1 SGHTA and CDR2 FQGNSA.

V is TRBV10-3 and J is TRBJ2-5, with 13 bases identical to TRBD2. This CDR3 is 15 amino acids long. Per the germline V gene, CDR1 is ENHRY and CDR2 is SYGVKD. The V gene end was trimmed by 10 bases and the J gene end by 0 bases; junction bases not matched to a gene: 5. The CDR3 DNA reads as TGTGCCACCCGGACTAGCGGGGGAGACCAAGAGACCCAGTACTTC. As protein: CATRTSGGDQETQYF.

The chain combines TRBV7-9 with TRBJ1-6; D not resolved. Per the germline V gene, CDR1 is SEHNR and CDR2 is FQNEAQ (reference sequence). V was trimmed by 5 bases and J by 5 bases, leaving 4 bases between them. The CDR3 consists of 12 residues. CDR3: CASSPNNSPLHF. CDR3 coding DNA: TGTGCCAGCAGCCCAAATAATTCACCCCTCCACTTT.

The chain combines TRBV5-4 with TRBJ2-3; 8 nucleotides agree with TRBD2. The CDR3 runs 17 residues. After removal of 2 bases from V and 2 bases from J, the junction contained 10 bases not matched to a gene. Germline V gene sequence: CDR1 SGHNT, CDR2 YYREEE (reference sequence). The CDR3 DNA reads TGTGCCAGCAGCTTTTCGACCGGCGGGGGGAACACAGATACGCAGTATTTT. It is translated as CASSFSTGGGNTDTQYF.

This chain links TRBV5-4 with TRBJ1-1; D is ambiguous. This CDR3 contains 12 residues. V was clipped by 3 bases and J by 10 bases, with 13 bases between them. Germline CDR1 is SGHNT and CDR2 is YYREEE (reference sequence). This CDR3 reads CASSWDGRVAFF. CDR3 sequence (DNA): TGTGCCAGCAGCTGGGATGGGAGGGTAGCTTTCTTT.

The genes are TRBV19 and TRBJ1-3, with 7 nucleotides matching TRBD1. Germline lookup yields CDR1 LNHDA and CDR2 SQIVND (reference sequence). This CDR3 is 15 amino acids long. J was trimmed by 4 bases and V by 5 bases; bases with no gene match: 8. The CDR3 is CASSEDRAAGNTIYF. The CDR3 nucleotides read TGTGCCAGTAGTGAAGACAGGGCAGCCGGAAACACCATATATTTT.

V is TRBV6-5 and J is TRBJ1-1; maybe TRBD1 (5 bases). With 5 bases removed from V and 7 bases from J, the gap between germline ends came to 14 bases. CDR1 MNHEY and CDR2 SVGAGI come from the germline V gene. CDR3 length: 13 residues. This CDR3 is CASSPDSHLEAFF. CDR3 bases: TGTGCCAGCAGTCCCGACAGCCACCTTGAAGCTTTCTTT.

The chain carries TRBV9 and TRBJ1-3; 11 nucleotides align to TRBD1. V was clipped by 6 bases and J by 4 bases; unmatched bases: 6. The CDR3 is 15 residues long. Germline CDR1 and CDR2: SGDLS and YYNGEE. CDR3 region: CASKGTGGGGNTIYF. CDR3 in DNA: TGTGCCAGCAAAGGGACAGGGGGAGGCGGAAACACCATATATTTT.

Here the CDR3 reads CASSPRHNSNQPQHF. The CDR3 coding sequence is TGTGCCAGCTCACCGCGACATAATAGCAATCAGCCCCAGCATTTT. The chain joins TRBV18 to TRBJ1-5; D not certain. V gave up 3 bases and J gave up 0 bases, with 9 bases separating them. Per germline, CDR1 KGHSH and CDR2 LQKENI. This CDR3 contains 15 residues.

This CDR3 reads CASSQSGGGPQHF. The CDR3 nucleotides are TGTGCCAGCAGCCAATCCGGGGGGGGGCCCCAGCATTTT. V and J are TRBV3-1 (or the pseudogene TRBV3-2) and TRBJ1-5, with D perhaps TRBD1 (5 bases). The CDR3 sequence is 13 residues long. Between the trimmed V and J ends, which lost 2 bases and 9 bases, there was a span of 11 bases. Germline V gene data show CDR1 as LGHDT and CDR2 as YNNKEL (reference sequence).

DNA for the CDR3: TGTGCCAGCAAAGGACAGGGCTCACTGAACACTGAAGCTTTCTTT. As protein: CASKGQGSLNTEAFF. V and J are TRBV28 and TRBJ1-1, with TRBD1 identical over 8 bases. Trimming cost V 7 bases and J 0 bases; bases outside gene matches: 7. CDR1 and CDR2 from the germline V gene are MDHEN and SYDVKM. This CDR3 is built from 15 residues.

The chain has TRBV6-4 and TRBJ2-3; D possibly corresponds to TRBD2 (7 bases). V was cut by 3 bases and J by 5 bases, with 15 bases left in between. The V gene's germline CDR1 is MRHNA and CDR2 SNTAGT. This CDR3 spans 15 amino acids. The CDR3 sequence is CASSEERGAGDTQYF. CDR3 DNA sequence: TGTGCCAGCAGTGAAGAACGGGGGGCTGGAGATACGCAGTATTTT.

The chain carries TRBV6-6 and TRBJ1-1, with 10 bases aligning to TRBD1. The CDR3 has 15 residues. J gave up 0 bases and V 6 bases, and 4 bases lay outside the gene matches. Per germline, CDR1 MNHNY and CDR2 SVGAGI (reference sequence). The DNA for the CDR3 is TGTGCCAGCAGGGACGGACAGGGGGTGAACACTGAAGCTTTCTTT. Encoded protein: CASRDGQGVNTEAFF.

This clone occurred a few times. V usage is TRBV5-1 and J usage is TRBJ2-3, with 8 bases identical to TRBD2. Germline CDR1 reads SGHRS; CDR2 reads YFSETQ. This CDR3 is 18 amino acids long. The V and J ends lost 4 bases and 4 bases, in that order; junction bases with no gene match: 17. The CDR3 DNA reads TGCGCCAGCAGCGTCGGGCCCCCGGGGGGGGTTAGGGCAGATACGCAGTATTTT. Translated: CASSVGPPGGVRADTQYF.

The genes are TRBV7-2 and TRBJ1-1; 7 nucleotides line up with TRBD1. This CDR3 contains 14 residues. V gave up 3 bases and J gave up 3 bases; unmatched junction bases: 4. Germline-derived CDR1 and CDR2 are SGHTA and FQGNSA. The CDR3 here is CASSLRTGYTEAFF. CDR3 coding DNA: TGTGCCAGCAGCTTGAGGACAGGATACACTGAAGCTTTCTTT.

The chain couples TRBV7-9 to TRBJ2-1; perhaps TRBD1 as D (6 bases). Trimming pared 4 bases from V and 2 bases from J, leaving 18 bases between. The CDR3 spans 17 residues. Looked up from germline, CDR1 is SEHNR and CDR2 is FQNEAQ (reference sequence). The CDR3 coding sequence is TGTGCCAGCAGCTCCACAATAGGGTCAGGGGCCTACAATGAGCAGTTCTTC. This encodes CASSSTIGSGAYNEQFF. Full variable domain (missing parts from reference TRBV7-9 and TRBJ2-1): DTGVSQNPRHKITKRGQNVTFRCDPISEHNRLYWYRQTLGQGPEFLTYFQNEAQLEKSRLLSDRFSAERPKGSFSTLEIQRTEQGDSAMYLCASSSTIGSGAYNEQFFGPGTRLTVL.

Written as DNA, the CDR3 is TGTGCCAGCACTTCGACAGGGGGGTACAATGAGCAGTTCTTC. This sequence encodes CASTSTGGYNEQFF. The chain employs TRBV6-5 and TRBJ2-1, with 9 bases aligning to TRBD1. The CDR3 contains 14 residues. Germline loops: CDR1 MNHEY, CDR2 SVGAGI. With 7 bases clipped from V and 4 bases from J, the junction kept 5 bases outside the gene matches.

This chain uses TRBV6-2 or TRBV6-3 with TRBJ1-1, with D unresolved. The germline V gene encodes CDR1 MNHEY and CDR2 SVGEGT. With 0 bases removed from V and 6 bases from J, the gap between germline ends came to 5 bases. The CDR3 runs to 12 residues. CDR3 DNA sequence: TGTGCCAGCAGTTACTCCCCTTCTGAAGCTTTCTTT. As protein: CASSYSPSEAFF.

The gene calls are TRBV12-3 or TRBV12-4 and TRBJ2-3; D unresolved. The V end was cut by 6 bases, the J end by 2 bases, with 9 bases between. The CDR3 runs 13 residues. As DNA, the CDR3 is TGTGCCAGCAGACTACCAAACACAGATACGCAGTATTTT. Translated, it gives CASRLPNTDTQYF.